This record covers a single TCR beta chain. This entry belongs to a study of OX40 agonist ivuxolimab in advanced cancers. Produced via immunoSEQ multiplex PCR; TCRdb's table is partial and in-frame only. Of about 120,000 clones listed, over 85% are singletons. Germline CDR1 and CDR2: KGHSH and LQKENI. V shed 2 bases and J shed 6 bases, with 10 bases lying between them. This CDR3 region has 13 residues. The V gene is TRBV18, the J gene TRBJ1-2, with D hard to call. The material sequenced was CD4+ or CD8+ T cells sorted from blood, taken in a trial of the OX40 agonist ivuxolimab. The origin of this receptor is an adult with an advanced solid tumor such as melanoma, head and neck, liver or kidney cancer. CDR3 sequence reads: CASSPEIRDGYTF. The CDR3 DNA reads TGTGCCAGCTCACCAGAGATACGGGATGGCTACACCTTC.